These 30 T cell receptor beta chains share one sample of origin, sequenced in a study of cytomegalovirus exposure and HLA in healthy donors. This PCR relied on a set of 60 Vbeta primers and 13 Jbeta primers. Libraries were prepared by immunoSEQ multiplex PCR; TCRdb keeps only in-frame clonotypes and omits some of them. The data contain some 140,000 clones, approximately 73% of them seen just once; the ten biggest clones take up 1% to 1.5%. The sequenced sample was PBMCs. The receptors originated from a woman aged 35 to 49 in good health and CMV-seronegative.

The V call is TRBV14, the J call TRBJ2-5, with 8 bases aligning to TRBD1. CDR1 is SGHDN and CDR2 is FVKESK in the germline V gene. V shed 1 base and J 0 bases; nucleotides not matched to a gene: 1. CDR3 size: 15 residues. The CDR3 DNA is TGTGCCAGCAGCCAAGGGGACAGGTACCAAGAGACCCAGTACTTC. Encoded protein: CASSQGDRYQETQYF. The full variable domain, its missing parts supplied by reference TRBV14 and TRBJ2-5, is EAGVTQFPSHSVIEKGQTVTLRCDPISGHDNLYWYRRVMGKEIKFLLHFVKESKQDESGMPNNRFLAERTGGTYSTLKVQPAELEDSGVYFCASSQGDRYQETQYFGPGTRLLVL.

The V and J genes are TRBV7-9 and TRBJ1-3; D not resolved. CDR1 and CDR2 from the germline V gene are SEHNR and FQNEAQ (reference sequence). The V gene lost 2 bases and the J gene lost 8 bases, with 7 bases spanning the gap. The CDR3 runs to 12 residues. DNA of the CDR3: TGTGCCAGCAGCTTAACCGGTTACACCATATATTTT. Protein product: CASSLTGYTIYF.

The rearrangement links TRBV6-4 to TRBJ2-3; 7 bases line up with TRBD2. Trimming at V came to 2 bases and at J to 4 bases, leaving 9 bases not matched to a gene. Germline loops: CDR1 MRHNA, CDR2 SNTAGT. The CDR3 totals 16 residues. CDR3 sequence (DNA): TGTGCCAGCAGTGACAGGGCTAGCGGAGGGGCAGATACGCAGTATTTT. This encodes CASSDRASGGADTQYF.

This clone was seen just once. The chain carries TRBV10-3 and TRBJ2-4; 7 positions agree with TRBD2. Trimming removed 10 bases from V and 9 bases from J; junction bases left unmatched: 15. CDR3 length: 14 amino acids. CDR1 is ENHRY, CDR2 SYGVKD, per germline. CDR3 loop: CASSPTPGRGIQYF. The DNA of the CDR3 is TGTGCCAGCAGCCCAACCCCGGGGAGGGGCATTCAGTACTTC.

V gene TRBV5-6 combines with J gene TRBJ1-1; the D gene is possibly TRBD1 (6 bases). Trimming took off 2 bases at V and 5 bases at J, with 19 bases between the two ends. The germline V gene has CDR1 SGHDT and CDR2 YYEEEE. The CDR3 totals 16 residues. The CDR3 DNA reads as TGTGCCAGCAGCTTTAACAGGGTGAGGATGGATACTGAAGCTTTCTTT. Protein product: CASSFNRVRMDTEAFF.

This clone came up a few times. The chain employs TRBV6-6 and TRBJ1-1; 7 nucleotides align to TRBD1. With V trimmed by 0 bases and J by 1 base, 2 bases remained unmatched. CDR3 length: 15 amino acids. CDR1 and CDR2 from the germline V gene are MNHNY and SVGAGI (reference sequence). The CDR3 loop reads CASSYSPGGNTEAFF. The CDR3 region has the DNA TGTGCCAGCAGTTACTCCCCAGGGGGGAACACTGAAGCTTTCTTT.

The V gene is TRBV5-4, the J gene TRBJ2-7; 7 bases map to TRBD1. CDR1 is SGHNT and CDR2 is YYREEE in the germline V gene (reference sequence). The CDR3 length is 15 residues. V shed 0 bases and J 2 bases; nucleotides not matched to a gene: 5. The CDR3 bases are TGTGCCAGCAGCTTGGGAGGGACAGACCCCTACGAGCAGTACTTC. It encodes CASSLGGTDPYEQYF.

The V call is TRBV2, the J call TRBJ1-1, with D tentatively TRBD1 (6 bases). Per the germline V gene, CDR1 is SNHLY and CDR2 is FYNNEI. Trimming shortened V by 6 bases and J by 6 bases, and 14 bases separated the two germline ends. The CDR3 length is 13 residues. As DNA, the CDR3 is TGTGCCAGCAGAGATCAGGGGATCCCTGAAGCTTTCTTT. Its translation: CASRDQGIPEAFF.

The chain has TRBV11-2 and TRBJ1-2; the match to TRBD1 covers 10 bases. J was trimmed by 5 bases and V by 4 bases; bases with no gene match: 10. The CDR3 length is 16 residues. Germline V gene lookup returns CDR1 SGHAT and CDR2 FQNNGV. This chain's CDR3 is CASSSIGQGVRYGYTF. The CDR3 nucleotides read TGTGCCAGCAGCTCGATAGGACAGGGGGTGCGATATGGCTACACCTTC.

This chain links TRBV6-5 with TRBJ1-1; D gene uncertain. The CDR3 consists of 11 residues. The germline V gene has CDR1 MNHEY and CDR2 SVGAGI. V lost 7 bases to trimming and J lost 4 bases, with 7 bases between them. The CDR3 protein is CASKLGTEAFF. As DNA, the CDR3 is TGTGCCAGCAAGCTTGGCACTGAAGCTTTCTTT.

This rearrangement joins TRBV5-4 to TRBJ2-3, with 8 bases fitting TRBD1. Germline V gene data show CDR1 as SGHNT and CDR2 as YYREEE (reference sequence). The CDR3 runs to 14 residues. The V and J ends lost 4 bases and 5 bases, in that order; junction bases with no gene match: 6. The CDR3 DNA follows: TGTGCCAGCAGCCAGAAACAGGGGGGAGATACGCAGTATTTT. It codes for CASSQKQGGDTQYF.

J is TRBJ1-5 and V is TRBV28; D may be TRBD1 (6 bases). Per the germline V gene, CDR1 is MDHEN and CDR2 is SYDVKM. Trimming shortened V by 3 bases and J by 5 bases, and 20 bases separated the two germline ends. The CDR3 loop spans 17 amino acids. The CDR3 DNA follows: TGTGCCAGCAGTTTGGCCCGTTTGGGGGCCCCGTATCAGCCCCAGCATTTT. Its protein is CASSLARLGAPYQPQHF.

The chain couples TRBV5-1 to TRBJ2-3, with D possibly being TRBD1 (6 bases). The CDR3 spans 16 residues. The germline V gene encodes CDR1 SGHRS and CDR2 YFSETQ. V dropped 1 base and J dropped 0 bases, with 12 bases sitting between them. CDR3 in DNA: TGCGCCAGCAGCTTGAGGGCAGGGGCAAGCACAGATACGCAGTATTTT. It codes for CASSLRAGASTDTQYF.

This sequence joins TRBV2 and TRBJ1-2; 9 nucleotides agree with TRBD1. CDR3 length: 14 amino acids. V lost 11 bases to trimming and J lost 7 bases; unmatched junction nucleotides: 14. Germline CDR1 and CDR2: SNHLY and FYNNEI. CDR3 sequence: CAGRTGGAFGGYTF. The CDR3 bases are TGTGCCGGCCGAACAGGGGGCGCTTTCGGTGGCTACACCTTC.

V gene TRBV15 combines with J gene TRBJ2-6; D not resolved. Trimming removed 5 bases from V and 1 base from J, with 9 bases in between. The V gene's germline CDR1 is LNHNV and CDR2 YYDKDF (reference sequence). The CDR3 is 15 residues long. The CDR3, as DNA: TGTGCCACCAGCCCCGTGTTTTCTGGGGCCAACGTCCTGACTTTC. Protein sequence: CATSPVFSGANVLTF.

The V and J genes are TRBV10-3 and TRBJ1-2; 7 bases are a match to TRBD1. After removal of 4 bases from V and 8 bases from J, the junction contained 4 bases not matched to a gene. The CDR3 has 12 amino acids. Per germline, CDR1 ENHRY and CDR2 SYGVKD. The chain's CDR3 is CAISGQGAGYTF. The CDR3, as DNA: TGTGCCATCAGTGGACAGGGAGCCGGCTACACCTTC.

This sequence joins TRBV5-1 and TRBJ2-5, with 8 bases identical to TRBD2. The end of the DNA aligns better with TRBJ2-7, so the J call may be wrong. Looked up from germline, CDR1 is SGHRS and CDR2 is YFSETQ. The CDR3 extends over 16 amino acids. The CDR3 DNA reads as TGCGCCAGCAGCTCCCAATCCGGGGGGGGAGTCTACGAGCAGTACTTC. Translating it yields CASSSQSGGGVYEQYF.

The chain joins TRBV2 to TRBJ2-1; 15 bases are shared with TRBD2. The germline V gene encodes CDR1 SNHLY and CDR2 FYNNEI. This CDR3 region has 18 residues. Trimming removed 9 bases from V and 4 bases from J; junction bases left unmatched: 13. The CDR3 reads CARGQTGLAGGRYNEQFF. CDR3 DNA: TGTGCCAGAGGTCAGACCGGACTAGCGGGGGGGCGATACAATGAGCAGTTCTTC.

The V gene is TRBV19, the J gene TRBJ2-1, with TRBD2 matching over 10 bases. This CDR3 is 19 amino acids long. The junction had 19 bases not matched to a gene; V was cut back by 3 bases and J by 8 bases. Germline CDR1 reads LNHDA; CDR2 reads SQIVND (reference sequence). Here the CDR3 DNA reads TGTGCCAGTAGTATTGGCCCGGTACAAGCGGGGGGGCTCCACGATGAGCAGTTCTTC. The encoded protein is CASSIGPVQAGGLHDEQFF.

This sequence joins TRBV10-3 and TRBJ2-1, with 9 bases lining up with TRBD2. The CDR3 is 16 amino acids. Germline lookup yields CDR1 ENHRY and CDR2 SYGVKD. Losses at the gene ends were 3 bases for V and 5 bases for J; bases not matched to a gene: 8. The CDR3 region is CAISDTERGDDNEQFF. The CDR3 coding sequence is TGTGCCATCAGTGACACGGAGCGGGGGGATGACAATGAGCAGTTCTTC.

This chain uses TRBV2 with TRBJ1-4, with TRBD1 identical over 12 bases. V was clipped by 3 bases and J by 10 bases; unmatched bases: 6. The CDR3 runs 15 residues. Looked up from germline, CDR1 is SNHLY and CDR2 is FYNNEI. CDR3 residues: CASSDRGTGGVKLFF. The CDR3 DNA sequence: TGTGCCAGCAGTGATAGGGGGACAGGGGGCGTAAAACTGTTTTTT. The full variable domain, in which reference TRBV2 and TRBJ1-4 provide the parts outside the CDR3, is EPEVTQTPSHQVTQMGQEVILRCVPISNHLYFYWYRQILGQKVEFLVSFYNNEISEKSEIFDDQFSVERPDGSNFTLKIRSTKLEDSAMYFCASSDRGTGGVKLFFGSGTQLSVL.

The chain employs TRBV7-2 and TRBJ1-4; 7 bases match TRBD1. Germline CDR1 SGHTA, CDR2 FQGNSA. J lost 6 bases, V lost 0 bases, and 4 bases had no gene match. This CDR3 spans 15 amino acids. The CDR3 here is CASSLAGTVYEKLFF. The CDR3 DNA reads as TGTGCCAGCAGCTTAGCCGGGACAGTCTATGAAAAACTGTTTTTT.

This clone showed up just a few times. The chain is built from TRBV6-5 and TRBJ1-3, with 7 nucleotides matching TRBD1. The germline CDR1 and CDR2 sequences are MNHEY and SVGAGI. There are 14 residues in the CDR3. V shed 6 bases and J 6 bases; nucleotides not matched to a gene: 8. CDR3 protein: CASRPPGQLNTIYF. Written as DNA, the CDR3 is TGTGCCAGCAGACCCCCGGGACAGCTAAACACCATATATTTT.

This clone came up a few times. This sequence joins TRBV19 and TRBJ1-1; 7 bases align to TRBD1. Germline CDR1 is LNHDA and CDR2 is SQIVND (reference sequence). The CDR3 totals 13 residues. J was trimmed by 3 bases and V by 7 bases; bases with no gene match: 5. CDR3 nucleotide sequence: TGTGCCAGTACGAGGGGGCTGGACACTGAAGCTTTCTTT. As protein: CASTRGLDTEAFF.

Here the CDR3 DNA reads TGTGCCAGCAGCGTAGTATCAGGGGGCAATACTGAAGCTTTCTTT. Its translation: CASSVVSGGNTEAFF. The chain recombines TRBV9 with TRBJ1-1; TRBD1 matches at 8 bases. CDR3 size: 15 residues. Germline CDR1 is SGDLS and CDR2 is YYNGEE. Trimming removed 0 bases from V and 5 bases from J; junction bases left unmatched: 6.

J is TRBJ1-1 and V is TRBV29-1; TRBD1 is a possible D gene (5 bases). V lost 4 bases and J 3 bases, leaving 12 bases between the germline ends. This CDR3 is built from 13 residues. Germline loops: CDR1 SQVTM, CDR2 ANQGSEA. CDR3 nucleotide sequence: TGCAGCGTTGCACAGGTCAGGGACACTGAAGCTTTCTTT. Translated, it gives CSVAQVRDTEAFF.

V is TRBV7-9 and J is TRBJ1-4; 8 bases fit TRBD1. The junction had 3 bases not matched to a gene; V was cut back by 1 base and J by 8 bases. The CDR3 is 14 residues long. The germline V gene has CDR1 SEHNR and CDR2 FQNEAQ (reference sequence). In nucleotides, the CDR3 is TGTGCCAGCAGCTTAGGGACAGGGAGAGAAAAACTGTTTTTT. Residues: CASSLGTGREKLFF.

This chain links TRBV12-2 with TRBJ1-2; the table's TRBD1 call for D was not verified on the DNA. TRBV12-2 is a recognized pseudogene. The CDR3 has 13 amino acids. The CDR3: CASRGTVNYGYTF. The CDR3, as DNA: TGTGCAAGTCGCGGGACAGTGAACTATGGCTACACCTTC.

As for this clone: This specimen includes other DNA sequences encoding the same CDR3. J is TRBJ1-2 and V is TRBV6-1; no definite D call. The CDR3 contains 13 residues. Germline V lookup: CDR1 MNHNS, CDR2 SASEGT. V was clipped by 1 base and J by 0 bases, with 3 bases between them. The CDR3 DNA follows: TGTGCCAGCAGTGAAGTAACTAACTATGGCTACACCTTC. Protein product: CASSEVTNYGYTF.

The V call is TRBV7-9, the J call TRBJ2-5; tentative D call: TRBD2 (7 bases). From germline, CDR1 is SEHNR and CDR2 FQNEAQ (reference sequence). The CDR3 has 16 amino acids. Deletions cut 4 bases from V and 3 bases from J, with 18 bases between. For the CDR3, the DNA is TGTGCCAGCAGCTCAAATCGGGGGGCCCACGAAGAGACCCAGTACTTC. Protein product: CASSSNRGAHEETQYF.